The 18 T cell receptor beta chains in this list originate from one sample, sequenced in a study of blood T cell repertoires in COVID-19. Profiled with immunoSEQ multiplex PCR; TCRdb holds only in-frame clones, not every one. The sample holds 90,000 to 100,000 clones, 80% to 90% seen once. Sequencing was carried out using peripheral blood. The source is a man aged 50 to 59 with COVID-19, enrolled during active disease.

The chain is built from TRBV7-2 and TRBJ2-3; TRBD1 matches at 10 bases. The CDR3 runs 18 residues. J gave up 5 bases and V 4 bases, and 15 bases lay outside the gene matches. The germline V gene has CDR1 SGHTA and CDR2 FQGNSA. CDR3 in amino acids: CASSSTGTGVFVRDTQYF. The CDR3 region has the DNA TGTGCCAGCAGCTCTACCGGGACAGGGGTTTTCGTTAGAGATACGCAGTATTTT.

In nucleotides, the CDR3 is TGTGCCAGCAGCTTCAGTCAGGGGGAGACCTACGAGCAGTACTTC. Amino acid sequence: CASSFSQGETYEQYF. V gene TRBV11-1 combines with J gene TRBJ2-7; 7 nucleotides agree with TRBD1. Germline lookup yields CDR1 SGHAT and CDR2 FQDESV (reference sequence). V was pared by 3 bases and J by 2 bases, with 7 bases of the junction left unmatched. CDR3 length: 15 residues.

The CDR3 bases are TGTGCCAGCAGCGAGGGCGGCCTAGCCAAAAACATTCAGTACTTC. Amino acids: CASSEGGLAKNIQYF. This rearrangement joins TRBV5-4 to TRBJ2-4; tentatively, D is TRBD2 (5 bases). CDR1 is SGHNT and CDR2 is YYREEE in the germline V gene (reference sequence). CDR3 size: 15 residues. Deletions cut 4 bases from V and 0 bases from J, with 11 bases between.

The chain uses TRBV27 and TRBJ2-2, with 8 bases identical to TRBD1. The CDR3 is made up of 15 amino acids. The V gene end was trimmed by 3 bases and the J gene end by 8 bases; junction bases not matched to a gene: 8. Germline lookup yields CDR1 MNHEY and CDR2 SMNVEV (reference sequence). In nucleotides, the CDR3 is TGTGCCAGCAGTTTTCGTCAGGGGGCGGTAGGGGAGCTGTTTTTT. This translates into CASSFRQGAVGELFF.

This chain connects TRBV7-9 to TRBJ1-2; possible D gene TRBD1, 6 bases. Trimming left V 1 base short and J 3 bases short, with 9 bases between. The CDR3 runs to 14 residues. Germline V CDR1 and CDR2: SEHNR, FQNEAQ (reference sequence). CDR3 in DNA: TGTGCCAGCAGCTTAGGGGAGGGGGACTATGGCTACACCTTC. It is translated as CASSLGEGDYGYTF.

The genes are TRBV19 and TRBJ1-5; unclear D gene. There are 16 residues in the CDR3. Trimming shortened V by 3 bases and J by 3 bases, and 15 bases separated the two germline ends. Germline V gene lookup returns CDR1 LNHDA and CDR2 SQIVND (reference sequence). The CDR3 is CASSIFAVHYNQPQHF. CDR3 bases: TGTGCCAGTAGTATCTTCGCCGTCCACTACAATCAGCCCCAGCATTTT.

The chain carries TRBV4-1 and TRBJ1-1, with D perhaps TRBD1 (6 bases). The V end was cut by 5 bases, the J end by 5 bases, with 15 bases between. The V gene's germline CDR1 is MGHRA and CDR2 YSYEKL. The CDR3 totals 14 residues. The CDR3 region has the DNA TGCGCCAGCAGCTACAGGGACCTCGTAACTGAAGCTTTCTTT. This codes for CASSYRDLVTEAFF.

The rearrangement links TRBV25-1 to TRBJ1-2; D may be TRBD1 (6 bases). Germline V gene data show CDR1 as MGHDK and CDR2 as SYGVNS. The CDR3 runs 13 residues. The V end was cut by 4 bases, the J end by 4 bases, with 10 bases between. The DNA for the CDR3 is TGTGCCAGCAGTGCTCAGGGGAGCTATGGCTACACCTTC. Amino acid sequence: CASSAQGSYGYTF.

This chain joins TRBV18 and TRBJ2-7, with a possible D match to TRBD1 (6 bases). The V gene's germline CDR1 is KGHSH and CDR2 LQKENI. The CDR3 is 18 residues long. The germline V and J ends were trimmed by 6 bases and 0 bases, with 24 bases remaining between them. The CDR3 sequence is CASSNLIKTRDNSYEQYF. The CDR3 DNA follows: TGTGCCAGCTCCAACCTAATTAAGACCCGGGACAACTCCTACGAGCAGTACTTC.

The gene calls are TRBV4-1 and TRBJ1-4, with no clear D. The V gene lost 1 base and the J gene lost 7 bases, with 16 bases spanning the gap. CDR3 length equals 16 residues. Looked up from germline, CDR1 is MGHRA and CDR2 is YSYEKL. This CDR3 reads CASSQGAGIRGEKLFF. CDR3 in DNA: TGCGCCAGCAGCCAAGGGGCGGGGATTCGAGGTGAAAAACTGTTTTTT.

This clone was seen more than once but under ten times. The chain has TRBV30 and TRBJ2-6, with a possible D match to TRBD1 (6 bases). CDR3 length equals 17 residues. Germline V gene lookup returns CDR1 GTSNPN and CDR2 SVGIG (reference sequence). V lost 7 bases, J lost 0 bases, and 19 bases lay in between. As DNA, the CDR3 is TGTGCCTTTTTCGCGGACAGACCCTTCTCTGGGGCCAACGTCCTGACTTTC. Residues: CAFFADRPFSGANVLTF. Full variable domain (rest looked up from reference TRBV30 and TRBJ2-6): SQTIHQWPATLVQPVGSPLSLECTVEGTSNPNLYWYRQAAGRGLQLLFYSVGIGQISSEVPQNLSASRPQDRQFILSSKKLLLSDSGFYLCAFFADRPFSGANVLTFGAGSRLTVL.

The rearrangement joins TRBV5-4 to TRBJ2-7, with 10 bases aligning to TRBD1. Germline trimming cut 1 base from V and 4 bases from J; bases unmatched to any gene: 5. The CDR3 has 15 residues. The germline V gene encodes CDR1 SGHNT and CDR2 YYREEE (reference sequence). The DNA for the CDR3 is TGTGCCAGCAGCTTGCCCGGGACAGGGGTGTACGAGCAGTACTTC. It is translated as CASSLPGTGVYEQYF. Complete variable domain (other parts from reference TRBV5-4 and TRBJ2-7): ETGVTQSPTHLIKTRGQQVTLRCSSQSGHNTVSWYQQALGQGPQFIFQYYREEENGRGNFPPRFSGLQFPNYSSELNVNALELDDSALYLCASSLPGTGVYEQYFGPGTRLTVT.

The chain carries TRBV27 and TRBJ2-4, with 8 bases aligning to TRBD1. Germline-derived CDR1 and CDR2 are MNHEY and SMNVEV (reference sequence). V was clipped by 8 bases and J by 3 bases; unmatched bases: 3. The CDR3 has 13 residues. The DNA of the CDR3 is TGTGCCAGCTCGACAGGGGTCAAAAACATTCAGTACTTC. Translated, it gives CASSTGVKNIQYF.

The chain links TRBV27 to TRBJ1-5; 8 bases fit TRBD1. Germline CDR1 reads MNHEY; CDR2 reads SMNVEV (reference sequence). The CDR3 is 16 residues long. V trimming: 6 bases; J trimming: 7 bases; junction bases outside the gene matches: 14. The CDR3 nucleotides read TGTGCCAGCAGAAAAAACATCAGGGGGCTCGAGCAGCCCCAGCATTTT. Encoded protein: CASRKNIRGLEQPQHF.

The chain employs TRBV4-3 and TRBJ2-3; D is unclear. Deletions cut 0 bases from V and 1 base from J, with 11 bases between. The germline gives CDR1 LGHNA, CDR2 YSLEER. This CDR3 spans 16 amino acids. CDR3 in DNA: TGCGCCAGCAGCCAAGATATCGCGGTGGGCACAGATACGCAGTATTTT. The encoded protein is CASSQDIAVGTDTQYF.

CDR3 coding DNA: TGCGCCAGCAGCTCACAGGGGGAGGTCGACACTGAAGCTTTCTTT. Translation gives CASSSQGEVDTEAFF. The V and J genes are TRBV5-1 and TRBJ1-1; 8 positions match TRBD1. CDR3 length equals 15 residues. Germline V gives CDR1 SGHRS, CDR2 YFSETQ. The V gene end was trimmed by 3 bases and the J gene end by 3 bases; junction bases not matched to a gene: 7.

The V gene is TRBV19, the J gene TRBJ1-2; D gene uncertain. Germline V gives CDR1 LNHDA, CDR2 SQIVND (reference sequence). The CDR3 loop spans 11 amino acids. Trimming shortened V by 6 bases and J by 7 bases, and 9 bases separated the two germline ends. CDR3 loop: CASRTQAGYTF. For the CDR3, the DNA is TGTGCCAGTAGGACTCAAGCTGGCTACACCTTC.

The chain employs TRBV5-4 and TRBJ1-5, with D possibly being TRBD1 (5 bases). V was shortened by 4 bases and J by 7 bases, with 18 bases between the two germline ends. This CDR3 has 15 amino acids. Germline lookup yields CDR1 SGHNT and CDR2 YYREEE (reference sequence). The CDR3, as DNA: TGTGCCAGCAGCAAGTCCCCCACAGGAACACAGCCCCAGCATTTT. It is translated as CASSKSPTGTQPQHF.